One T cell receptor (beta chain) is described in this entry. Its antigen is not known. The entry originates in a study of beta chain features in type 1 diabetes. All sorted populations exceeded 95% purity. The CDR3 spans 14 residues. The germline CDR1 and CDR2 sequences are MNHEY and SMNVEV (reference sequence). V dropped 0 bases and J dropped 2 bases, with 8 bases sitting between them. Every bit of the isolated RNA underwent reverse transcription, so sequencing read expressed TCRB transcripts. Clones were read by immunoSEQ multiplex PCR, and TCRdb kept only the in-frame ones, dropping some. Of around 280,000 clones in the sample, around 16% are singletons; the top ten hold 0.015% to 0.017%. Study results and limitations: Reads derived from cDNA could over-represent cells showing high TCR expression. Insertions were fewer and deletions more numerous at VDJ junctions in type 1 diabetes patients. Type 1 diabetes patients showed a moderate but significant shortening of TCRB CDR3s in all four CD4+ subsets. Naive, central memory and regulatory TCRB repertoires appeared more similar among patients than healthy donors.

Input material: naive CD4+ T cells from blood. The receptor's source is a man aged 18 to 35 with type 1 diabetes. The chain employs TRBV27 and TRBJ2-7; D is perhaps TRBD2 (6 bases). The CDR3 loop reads CASSLSGLPYEQYF. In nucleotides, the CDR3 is TGTGCCAGCAGTTTATCGGGACTCCCCTACGAGCAGTACTTC.